This TCR beta chain was sequenced during a study of blood T cell repertoires in COVID-19. The wider study: The study drew acute and convalescent COVID-19 samples from the United States, Italy and Spain. PBMCs, B-cell-depleted T cells, or T cells provided the cDNA or gDNA that made up the material.

In the authors' methods: Amplified reference gene primers provided the basis for estimating nucleated cell counts. The data were produced by immunoSEQ multiplex PCR, yet TCRdb's version contains in-frame clones alone and is incomplete. From that table come the V and J calls and clone size; the DNA was used to work out D and trimming. The sample holds 250,000 to 350,000 clones, 85% to 90% seen once. Seattle cases were enrolled at active infection and followed longitudinally. V gave up 6 bases and J gave up 8 bases, with 16 bases separating them. The CDR3 sequence is 13 residues long. Germline assignment: CDR1 MDHEN and CDR2 SYDVKM.

Sequenced input: peripheral blood. V and J are TRBV28 and TRBJ1-2; no firm D call. This receptor was taken from a woman aged 30 to 39 with COVID-19, enrolled during active disease. This CDR3 is CASSPQPGRGYTF. As DNA, the CDR3 is TGTGCCAGCAGCCCTCAACCGGGAAGGGGCTACACCTTC.